This entry is about one TCR beta chain. The antigen remains unidentified. Other DNA sequences of this sample code for an identical CDR3. Profiled with immunoSEQ multiplex PCR; TCRdb holds only in-frame clones, not every one. The top ten hold about 3.1% of the sample, which has over 250,000 clones, 70% to 90% seen once. This record comes from a study of Ad26.COV2.S vaccination and SARS-CoV-2 variants. On the study more broadly: As a participant in COV1001, the donor was in the Ad26.COV2.S trial arm. General study results and limits: The study found similar non-spike TCR breadth in vaccine and placebo recipients. Measures of TCR breadth and depth may have fallen short of total T cell responses.

Germline CDR1 reads SGHRS; CDR2 reads YFSETQ. The V and J ends lost 4 bases and 3 bases, in that order; junction bases with no gene match: 2. This CDR3 region has 13 residues. The sample's treatment: approximately 18 received Ad26.COV2.S at low or high dose, single or two shots; roughly five received placebo; per-sample allocation not given. The investigators took samples on day 63 after the first vaccine or placebo injection. This TCR was sampled from a person aged 18-65 years who received the Ad26.COV2.S COVID-19 vaccine or a placebo. The material was peripheral blood, obtained in a trial of Ad26.COV2.S vaccine versus placebo. The chain uses TRBV5-1 and TRBJ1-2; 8 bases line up with TRBD1. The CDR3 nucleotides are TGCGCCAGCAGCGCACAGGGGGACTATGGCTACACCTTC. It specifies CASSAQGDYGYTF.